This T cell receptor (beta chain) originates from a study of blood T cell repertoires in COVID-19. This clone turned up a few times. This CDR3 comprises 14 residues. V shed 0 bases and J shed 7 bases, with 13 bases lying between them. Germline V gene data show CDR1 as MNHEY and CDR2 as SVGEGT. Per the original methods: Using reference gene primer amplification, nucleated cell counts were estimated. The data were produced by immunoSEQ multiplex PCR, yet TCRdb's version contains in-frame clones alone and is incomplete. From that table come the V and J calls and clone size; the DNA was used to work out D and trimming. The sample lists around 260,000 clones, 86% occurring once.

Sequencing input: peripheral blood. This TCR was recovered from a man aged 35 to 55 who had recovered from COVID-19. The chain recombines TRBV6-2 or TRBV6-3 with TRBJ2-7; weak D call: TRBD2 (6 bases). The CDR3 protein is CASSYSGGAKEQYF. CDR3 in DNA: TGTGCCAGCAGTTACTCGGGGGGAGCCAAAGAGCAGTACTTC.